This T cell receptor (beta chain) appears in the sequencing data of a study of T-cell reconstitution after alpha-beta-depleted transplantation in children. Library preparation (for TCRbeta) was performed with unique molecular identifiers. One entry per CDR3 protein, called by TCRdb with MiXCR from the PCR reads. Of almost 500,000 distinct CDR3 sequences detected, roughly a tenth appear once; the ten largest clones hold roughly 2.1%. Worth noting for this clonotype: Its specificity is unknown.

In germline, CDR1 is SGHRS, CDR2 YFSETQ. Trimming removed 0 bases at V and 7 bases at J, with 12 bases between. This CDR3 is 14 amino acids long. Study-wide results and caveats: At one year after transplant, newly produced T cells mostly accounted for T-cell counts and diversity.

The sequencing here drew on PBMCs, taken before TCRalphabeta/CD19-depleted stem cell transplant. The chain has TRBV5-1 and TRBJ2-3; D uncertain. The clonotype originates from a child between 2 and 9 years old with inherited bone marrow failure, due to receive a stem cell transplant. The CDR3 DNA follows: TGCGCCAGCAGCTTGGAGCTGACGGCAAATACGCAGTATTTT. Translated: CASSLELTANTQYF.